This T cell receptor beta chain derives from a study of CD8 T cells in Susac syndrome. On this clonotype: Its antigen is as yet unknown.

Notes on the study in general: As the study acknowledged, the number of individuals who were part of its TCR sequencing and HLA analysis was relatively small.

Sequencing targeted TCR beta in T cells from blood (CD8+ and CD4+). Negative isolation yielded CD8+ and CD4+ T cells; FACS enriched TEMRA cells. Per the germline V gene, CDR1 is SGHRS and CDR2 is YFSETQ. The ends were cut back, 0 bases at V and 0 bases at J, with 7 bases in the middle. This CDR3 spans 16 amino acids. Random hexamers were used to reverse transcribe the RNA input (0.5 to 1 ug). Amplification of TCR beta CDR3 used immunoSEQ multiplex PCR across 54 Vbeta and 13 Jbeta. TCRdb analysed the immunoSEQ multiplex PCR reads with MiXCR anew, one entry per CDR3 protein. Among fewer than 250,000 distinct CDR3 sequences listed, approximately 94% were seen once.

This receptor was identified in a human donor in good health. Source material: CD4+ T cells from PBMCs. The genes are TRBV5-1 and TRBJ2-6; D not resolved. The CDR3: CASSLDSLSGANVLTF. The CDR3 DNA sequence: TGCGCCAGCAGCTTGGACAGCCTCTCTGGGGCCAACGTCCTGACTTTC.